Following are 23 T cell receptor beta chains from one sample sequenced in a study of blood T cell repertoires in COVID-19. Libraries were prepared by immunoSEQ multiplex PCR; TCRdb keeps only in-frame clonotypes and omits some of them. This sample has 230,000 or so clones, with 70% to 90% found just once. Sequencing was carried out using PBMCs or T cells enriched from blood (not recorded which). These receptors all come from a woman aged 40 to 50 with acute COVID-19.

The chain has TRBV7-9 and TRBJ2-1, with D possibly TRBD1 on 7 matching bases. This CDR3 spans 15 amino acids. Trimming shortened V by 5 bases and J by 1 base, and 12 bases separated the two germline ends. From germline, CDR1 is SEHNR and CDR2 FQNEAQ (reference sequence). The chain's CDR3 is CASSPTGRSYNEQFF. The CDR3 region has the DNA TGTGCCAGCAGCCCGACAGGGAGGTCCTACAATGAGCAGTTCTTC.

V and J are TRBV10-3 and TRBJ1-1; the D gene is possibly TRBD1 (5 bases). The CDR3 length is 13 residues. V was pared by 8 bases and J by 7 bases, with 17 bases between. Germline V gene sequence: CDR1 ENHRY, CDR2 SYGVKD. The CDR3 is CAISAGYGVEAFF. The CDR3 bases are TGTGCCATCTCGGCAGGGTATGGAGTTGAAGCTTTCTTT.

The chain joins TRBV4-1 to TRBJ2-5, with a weak D call TRBD1 (5 bases). Trimming cost V 0 bases and J 4 bases, with 9 bases left between them. The CDR3 spans 14 residues. The germline gives CDR1 MGHRA, CDR2 YSYEKL. The CDR3 region has the DNA TGCGCCAGCAGCCAAGAGGGCAGGGTAGAGACCCAGTACTTC. Residues: CASSQEGRVETQYF.

The chain couples TRBV19 to TRBJ2-7, with 9 positions matching TRBD1. The length of the CDR3 is 15 residues. Trimming at V came to 8 bases and at J to 2 bases, leaving 10 bases not matched to a gene. CDR1 and CDR2 from the germline V gene are LNHDA and SQIVND (reference sequence). Here the CDR3 DNA reads TGTGCCAGTGCCGAAACCGGGACAGGGCCCTACGAGCAGTACTTC. This encodes CASAETGTGPYEQYF.

The chain couples TRBV7-8 to TRBJ2-7, with TRBD1 matching over 7 bases. In germline, CDR1 is SGHVS, CDR2 FQNEAQ. The CDR3 contains 14 residues. With 5 bases clipped from V and 4 bases from J, the junction kept 8 bases outside the gene matches. For the CDR3, the DNA is TGTGCCAGCAGCACCCGGACAGGTTGGTACGAGCAGTACGTC. This translates into CASSTRTGWYEQYV.

The V gene is TRBV7-9, the J gene TRBJ1-3; TRBD1 matches at 7 bases. Germline lookup yields CDR1 SEHNR and CDR2 FQNEAQ (reference sequence). This CDR3 has 14 amino acids. The junction had 3 bases not matched to a gene; V was cut back by 5 bases and J by 2 bases. CDR3 protein: CASSRDSTGNTIYF. DNA for the CDR3: TGTGCCAGCAGCCGGGACAGTACTGGAAACACCATATATTTT.

The chain recombines TRBV19 with TRBJ1-3; possible D gene TRBD1, 6 bases. V was trimmed by 3 bases and J by 0 bases, leaving 15 bases between them. The CDR3 covers 17 residues. CDR1 is LNHDA, CDR2 SQIVND, per germline (reference sequence). In nucleotides, the CDR3 is TGTGCCAGTAGTATGGACAGTCAGATGCTCTCTGGAAACACCATATATTTT. Residues: CASSMDSQMLSGNTIYF. Full variable domain (outside the CDR3, taken from reference TRBV19 and TRBJ1-3): DGGITQSPKYLFRKEGQNVTLSCEQNLNHDAMYWYRQDPGQGLRLIYYSQIVNDFQKGDIAEGYSVSREKKESFPLTVTSAQKNPTAFYLCASSMDSQMLSGNTIYFGEGSWLTVV.

The gene calls are TRBV29-1 and TRBJ2-1; 8 positions agree with TRBD1. V lost 4 bases to trimming and J lost 4 bases; unmatched junction nucleotides: 6. Germline V gene sequence: CDR1 SQVTM, CDR2 ANQGSEA. The CDR3 consists of 14 residues. This CDR3 reads CSVVRTGIYNEQFF. The CDR3 DNA is TGCAGCGTTGTTAGGACAGGGATATACAATGAGCAGTTCTTC.

The chain couples TRBV7-2 to TRBJ1-2; 9 bases agree with TRBD1. Germline V lookup: CDR1 SGHTA, CDR2 FQGNSA. Trimming cost V 3 bases and J 4 bases; bases outside gene matches: 6. This CDR3 has 15 residues. CDR3 residues: CASSFFGQGFYGYTF. Here the CDR3 DNA reads TGTGCCAGCAGCTTCTTCGGACAGGGGTTCTATGGCTACACCTTC.

V is TRBV18 and J is TRBJ1-2; the match to TRBD1 covers 8 bases. The germline gives CDR1 KGHSH, CDR2 LQKENI. Trimming at V came to 2 bases and at J to 7 bases, leaving 18 bases not matched to a gene. This CDR3 region has 18 residues. The CDR3: CASSPVGQGEVWVRGYTF. CDR3 coding DNA: TGTGCCAGCTCACCAGTCGGACAGGGCGAGGTTTGGGTTCGTGGCTACACCTTC.

J is TRBJ2-2 and V is TRBV24-1; 8 nucleotides agree with TRBD2. Germline assignment: CDR1 KGHDR and CDR2 SFDVKD. This CDR3 spans 16 amino acids. Trimming cost V 3 bases and J 0 bases; bases outside gene matches: 2. The CDR3, as DNA: TGTGCCACCAGTGATACTAGCGGAGCGAACACCGGGGAGCTGTTTTTT. As protein: CATSDTSGANTGELFF.

The chain carries TRBV18 and TRBJ1-1, with D tentatively TRBD1 (5 bases). This CDR3 is 14 amino acids long. The germline gives CDR1 KGHSH, CDR2 LQKENI. The V gene lost 3 bases and the J gene lost 2 bases, with 10 bases spanning the gap. CDR3 residues: CASSPPRVNTEAFF. The CDR3 DNA reads as TGTGCCAGCTCACCGCCCAGGGTAAACACTGAAGCTTTCTTT.

The chain recombines TRBV2 with TRBJ2-1; TRBD2 matches at 15 bases. The CDR3 runs 19 residues. CDR1 and CDR2 (germline): SNHLY, FYNNEI. The J segment lost 3 bases and the V segment lost 8 bases, leaving 14 bases of the junction unmatched. CDR3 region: CASWPGGLAGGPNYNEQFF. CDR3 nucleotide sequence: TGTGCCAGCTGGCCGGGAGGACTAGCGGGGGGGCCTAACTACAATGAGCAGTTCTTC.

V is TRBV27 and J is TRBJ2-7; 10 positions match TRBD2. The trim removed 8 bases at V and 6 bases at J, leaving 7 bases unmatched. Germline CDR1 reads MNHEY; CDR2 reads SMNVEV (reference sequence). The CDR3 has 13 amino acids. CDR3 in DNA: TGTGCCAGCCGCGCTAGCGGGAGATCCGAGCAGTACGTC. Its protein product is CASRASGRSEQYV.

The chain couples TRBV24-1 to TRBJ2-2, with 9 bases lining up with TRBD1. The CDR3 covers 15 residues. The J segment lost 6 bases and the V segment lost 6 bases, leaving 7 bases of the junction unmatched. Germline V gene sequence: CDR1 KGHDR, CDR2 SFDVKD. CDR3 amino acids: CATSSRTGGAGELFF. The CDR3, as DNA: TGTGCCACCAGTTCGAGAACAGGGGGCGCCGGGGAGCTGTTTTTT.

V gene TRBV6-5 combines with J gene TRBJ2-5; 7 positions match TRBD1. The CDR3 is made up of 13 amino acids. After removal of 7 bases from V and 5 bases from J, the junction contained 7 bases not matched to a gene. CDR1 and CDR2 (germline): MNHEY, SVGAGI. CDR3 protein: CASMRGLRETQYF. The CDR3, as DNA: TGTGCCAGCATGAGGGGGCTGAGGGAGACCCAGTACTTC.

The rearrangement links TRBV19 to TRBJ2-3, with 10 bases identical to TRBD1. The CDR3 runs to 14 residues. The V gene's germline CDR1 is LNHDA and CDR2 SQIVND (reference sequence). Losses at the gene ends were 9 bases for V and 2 bases for J; bases not matched to a gene: 5. This CDR3 reads CASHGTGDTDTQYF. For the CDR3, the DNA is TGTGCCAGCCACGGGACAGGGGACACAGATACGCAGTATTTT.

The CDR3 DNA reads as TGTGCCAGCAGCTTGGGGGGGACAGGGAGCCTTAATTCACCCCTCCACTTT. The encoded protein is CASSLGGTGSLNSPLHF. The chain couples TRBV5-4 to TRBJ1-6; 9 nucleotides match TRBD1. Trimming took 0 bases from V and 6 from J; bases not matched to a gene: 7. The CDR3 covers 17 residues. Looked up from germline, CDR1 is SGHNT and CDR2 is YYREEE (reference sequence). The full variable domain, completed using reference TRBV5-4 and TRBJ1-6, is ETGVTQSPTHLIKTRGQQVTLRCSSQSGHNTVSWYQQALGQGPQFIFQYYREEENGRGNFPPRFSGLQFPNYSSELNVNALELDDSALYLCASSLGGTGSLNSPLHFGNGTRLTVT.

The chain joins TRBV4-3 to TRBJ1-2; the D is unclear. This CDR3 has 14 amino acids. Deletions cut 0 bases from V and 4 bases from J, with 9 bases between. CDR1 and CDR2 from the germline V gene are LGHNA and YSLEER. The CDR3 here is CASSQESGFYGYTF. Here the CDR3 DNA reads TGCGCCAGCAGCCAAGAAAGTGGCTTCTATGGCTACACCTTC.

J is TRBJ1-1 and V is TRBV6-1; D is undetermined. Trimming removed 3 bases at V and 5 bases at J, with 4 bases between. Germline-derived CDR1 and CDR2 are MNHNS and SASEGT. The CDR3 runs 11 residues. CDR3 coding DNA: TGTGCCAGCAGTGATCTTACTGAAGCTTTCTTT. Its translation is CASSDLTEAFF.

V usage is TRBV11-2 and J usage is TRBJ1-1; 7 nucleotides match TRBD1. V lost 3 bases and J lost 5; bases outside the gene matches: 9. CDR3 length equals 15 residues. Germline CDR1 reads SGHAT; CDR2 reads FQNNGV. CDR3 in DNA: TGTGCCAGCAGCTTTAGACAGGGAAGATGGACTGAAGCTTTCTTT. Translated, it gives CASSFRQGRWTEAFF. Full variable domain (rest looked up from reference TRBV11-2 and TRBJ1-1): EAGVAQSPRYKIIEKRQSVAFWCNPISGHATLYWYQQILGQGPKLLIQFQNNGVVDDSQLPKDRFSAERLKGVDSTLKIQPAKLEDSAVYLCASSFRQGRWTEAFFGQGTRLTVV.

The chain joins TRBV18 to TRBJ2-3, with TRBD1 as a possible D gene (6 bases). CDR1 is KGHSH and CDR2 is LQKENI in the germline V gene. The CDR3 totals 16 residues. V was shortened by 5 bases and J by 2 bases, with 17 bases between the two germline ends. The CDR3 loop is CASSIRQVGTTDTQYF. The DNA for the CDR3 is TGTGCCAGCTCAATAAGACAGGTGGGGACCACAGATACGCAGTATTTT. Full variable domain (outside the CDR3, taken from reference TRBV18 and TRBJ2-3): NAGVMQNPRHLVRRRGQEARLRCSPMKGHSHVYWYRQLPEEGLKFMVYLQKENIIDESGMPKERFSAEFPKEGPSILRIQQVVRGDSAAYFCASSIRQVGTTDTQYFGPGTRLTVL.

This chain links TRBV19 with TRBJ1-2; unclear D gene. Germline V CDR1 and CDR2: LNHDA, SQIVND (reference sequence). The CDR3 contains 13 residues. The germline V and J ends were trimmed by 0 bases and 9 bases, with 11 bases remaining between them. The CDR3 nucleotides read TGTGCCAGTAGTATAGAACGGGGAAACAGCTACACCTTC. This encodes CASSIERGNSYTF.